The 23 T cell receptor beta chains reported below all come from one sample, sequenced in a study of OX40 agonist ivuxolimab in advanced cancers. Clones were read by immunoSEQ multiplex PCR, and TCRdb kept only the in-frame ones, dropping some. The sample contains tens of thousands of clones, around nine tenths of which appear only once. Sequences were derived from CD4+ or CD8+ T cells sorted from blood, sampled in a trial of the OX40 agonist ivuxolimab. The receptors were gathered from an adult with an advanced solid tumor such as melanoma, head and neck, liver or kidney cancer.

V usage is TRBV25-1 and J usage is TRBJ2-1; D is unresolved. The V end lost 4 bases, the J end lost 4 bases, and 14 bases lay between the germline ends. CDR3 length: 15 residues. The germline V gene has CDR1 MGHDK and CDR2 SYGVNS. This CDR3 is CASSVGQLKYNEQFF. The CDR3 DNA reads TGTGCCAGCAGTGTTGGCCAGCTTAAATACAATGAGCAGTTCTTC.

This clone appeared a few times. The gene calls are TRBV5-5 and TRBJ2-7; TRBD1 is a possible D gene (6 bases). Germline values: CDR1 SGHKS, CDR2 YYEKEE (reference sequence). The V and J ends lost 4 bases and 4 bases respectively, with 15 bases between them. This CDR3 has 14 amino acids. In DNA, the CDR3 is TGTGCCAGCAGCCCTAGAACAGGGATATACGAGCAGTACTTC. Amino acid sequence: CASSPRTGIYEQYF. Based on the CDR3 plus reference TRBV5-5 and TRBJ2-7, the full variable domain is DAGVTQSPTHLIKTRGQQVTLRCSPISGHKSVSWYQQVLGQGPQFIFQYYEKEERGRGNFPDRFSARQFPNYSSELNVNALLLGDSALYLCASSPRTGIYEQYFGPGTRLTVT.

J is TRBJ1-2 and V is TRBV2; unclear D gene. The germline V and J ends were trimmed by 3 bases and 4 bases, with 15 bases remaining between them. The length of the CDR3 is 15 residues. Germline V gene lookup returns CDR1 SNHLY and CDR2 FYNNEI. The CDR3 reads CASSEASGGSYGYTF. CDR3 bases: TGTGCCAGCAGTGAGGCAAGTGGAGGGTCCTATGGCTACACCTTC.

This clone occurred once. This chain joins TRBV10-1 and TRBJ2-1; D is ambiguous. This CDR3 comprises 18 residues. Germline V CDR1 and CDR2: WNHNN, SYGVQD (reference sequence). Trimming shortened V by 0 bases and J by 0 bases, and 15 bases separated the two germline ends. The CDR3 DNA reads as TGCGCCAGCAGTGAGTCTGTAGGTCTGGGAACCTCCTACAATGAGCAGTTCTTC. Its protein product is CASSESVGLGTSYNEQFF.

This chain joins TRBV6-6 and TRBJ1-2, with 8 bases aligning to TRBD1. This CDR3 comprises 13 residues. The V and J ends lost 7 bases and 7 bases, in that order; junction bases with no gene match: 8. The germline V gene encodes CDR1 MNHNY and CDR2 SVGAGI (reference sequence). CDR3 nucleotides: TGTGCCAGCATTCTCAGGACAGGGTCTGGCTACACCTTC. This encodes CASILRTGSGYTF.

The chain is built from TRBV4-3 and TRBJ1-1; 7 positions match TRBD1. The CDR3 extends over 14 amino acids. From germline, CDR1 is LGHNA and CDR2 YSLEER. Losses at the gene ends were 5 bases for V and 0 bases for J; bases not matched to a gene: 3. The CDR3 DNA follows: TGCGCCAGCAGCGACGGGACAGTGAACACTGAAGCTTTCTTT. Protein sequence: CASSDGTVNTEAFF.

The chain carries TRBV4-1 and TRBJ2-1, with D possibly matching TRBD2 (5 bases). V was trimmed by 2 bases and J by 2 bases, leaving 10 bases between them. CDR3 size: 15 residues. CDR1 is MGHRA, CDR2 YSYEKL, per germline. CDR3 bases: TGCGCCAGCAGCCAACCAGCGGTCGCCTACAATGAGCAGTTCTTC. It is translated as CASSQPAVAYNEQFF.

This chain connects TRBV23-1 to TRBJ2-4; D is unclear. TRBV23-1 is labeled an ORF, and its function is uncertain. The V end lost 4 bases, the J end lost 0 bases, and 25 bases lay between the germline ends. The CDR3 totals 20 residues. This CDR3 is CASSPQLDEALEEAKNIQYF. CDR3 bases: TGCGCCAGCAGTCCCCAATTGGATGAGGCTTTGGAAGAAGCCAAAAACATTCAGTACTTC.

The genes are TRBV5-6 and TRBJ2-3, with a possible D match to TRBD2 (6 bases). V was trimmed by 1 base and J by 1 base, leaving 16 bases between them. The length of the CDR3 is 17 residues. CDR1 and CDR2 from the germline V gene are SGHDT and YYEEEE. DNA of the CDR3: TGTGCCAGCAGCTTGTCCCTAACTAGCCCGGGCACAGATACGCAGTATTTT. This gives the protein CASSLSLTSPGTDTQYF.

The CDR3 DNA reads TGCAGCGTTGTACCTCAGCAACCTCACCTATTGGAGACCCAGTACTTC. Amino acid sequence: CSVVPQQPHLLETQYF. The V gene is TRBV29-1, the J gene TRBJ2-5; D remains unclear. V was trimmed by 4 bases and J by 5 bases, leaving 23 bases between them. Looked up from germline, CDR1 is SQVTM and CDR2 is ANQGSEA. CDR3 length: 16 amino acids.

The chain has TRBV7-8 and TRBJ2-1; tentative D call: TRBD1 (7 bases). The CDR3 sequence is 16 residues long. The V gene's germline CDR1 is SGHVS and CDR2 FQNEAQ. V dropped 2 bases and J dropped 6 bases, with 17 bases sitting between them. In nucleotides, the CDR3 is TGTGCCAGCAGCTTAAATAGCGGACAGGTCGGCAATGAGCAGTTCTTC. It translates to CASSLNSGQVGNEQFF.

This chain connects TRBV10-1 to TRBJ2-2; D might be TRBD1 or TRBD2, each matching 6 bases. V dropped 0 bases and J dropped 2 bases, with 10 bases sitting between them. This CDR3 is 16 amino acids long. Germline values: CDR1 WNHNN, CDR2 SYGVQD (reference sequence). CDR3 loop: CASSESRGVNTGELFF. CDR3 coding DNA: TGCGCCAGCAGTGAGTCGAGGGGGGTTAACACCGGGGAGCTGTTTTTT.

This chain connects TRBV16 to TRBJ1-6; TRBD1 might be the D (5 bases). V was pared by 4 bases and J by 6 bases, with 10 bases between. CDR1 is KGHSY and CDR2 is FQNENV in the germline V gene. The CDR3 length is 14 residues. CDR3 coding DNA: TGTGCCAGCAGCCTTACAGGAGGTAATTCACCCCTCCACTTT. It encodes CASSLTGGNSPLHF. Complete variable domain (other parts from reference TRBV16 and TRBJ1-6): GEEVAQTPKHLVRGEGQKAKLYCAPIKGHSYVFWYQQVLKNEFKFLISFQNENVFDETGMPKERFSAKCLPNSPCSLEIQATKLEDSAVYFCASSLTGGNSPLHFGNGTRLTVT.

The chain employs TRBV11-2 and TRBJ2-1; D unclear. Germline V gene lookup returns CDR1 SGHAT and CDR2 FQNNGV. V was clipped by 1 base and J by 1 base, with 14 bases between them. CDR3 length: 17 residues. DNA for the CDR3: TGTGCCAGCAGCTTAGCGGTGGGTTTTGCATCCTACAATGAGCAGTTCTTC. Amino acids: CASSLAVGFASYNEQFF.

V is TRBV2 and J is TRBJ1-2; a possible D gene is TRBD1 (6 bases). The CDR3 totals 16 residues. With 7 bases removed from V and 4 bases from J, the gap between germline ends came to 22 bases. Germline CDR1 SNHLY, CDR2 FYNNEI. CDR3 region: CASTPDRGRLSYGYTF. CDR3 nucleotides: TGTGCCAGCACTCCGGATCGGGGGCGCCTTTCCTATGGCTACACCTTC.

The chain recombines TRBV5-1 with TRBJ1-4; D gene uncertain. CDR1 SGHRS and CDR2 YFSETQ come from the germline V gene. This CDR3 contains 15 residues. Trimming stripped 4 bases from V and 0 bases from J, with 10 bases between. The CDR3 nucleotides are TGCGCCAGCAGCACCGACGGCTCAACTAATGAAAAACTGTTTTTT. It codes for CASSTDGSTNEKLFF.

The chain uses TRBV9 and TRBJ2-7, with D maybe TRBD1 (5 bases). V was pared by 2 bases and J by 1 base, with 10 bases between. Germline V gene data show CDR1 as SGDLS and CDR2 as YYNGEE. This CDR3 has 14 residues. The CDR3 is CASSVHGASYEQYF. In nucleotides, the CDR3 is TGTGCCAGCAGCGTCCATGGGGCATCCTACGAGCAGTACTTC.

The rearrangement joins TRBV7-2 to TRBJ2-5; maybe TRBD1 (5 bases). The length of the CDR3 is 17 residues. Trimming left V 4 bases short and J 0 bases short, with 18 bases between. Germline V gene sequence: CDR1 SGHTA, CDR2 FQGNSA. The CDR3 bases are TGTGCCAGCAGCTCATTTAATCTCGCGACAGACCAAGAGACCCAGTACTTC. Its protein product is CASSSFNLATDQETQYF.

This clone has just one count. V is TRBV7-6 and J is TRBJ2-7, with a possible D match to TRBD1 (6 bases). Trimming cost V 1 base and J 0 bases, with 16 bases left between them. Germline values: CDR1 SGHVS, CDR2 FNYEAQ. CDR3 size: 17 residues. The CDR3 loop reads CASSLDESSRGSYEQYF. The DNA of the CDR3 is TGTGCCAGCAGCTTAGACGAAAGCAGCAGGGGCTCCTACGAGCAGTACTTC.

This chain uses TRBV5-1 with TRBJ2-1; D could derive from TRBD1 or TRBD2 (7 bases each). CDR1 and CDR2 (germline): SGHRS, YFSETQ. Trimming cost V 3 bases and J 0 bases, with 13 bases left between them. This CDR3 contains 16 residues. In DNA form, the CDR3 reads TGCGCCAGCAGCTCACCCAGGGGGGGCTCCTACAATGAGCAGTTCTTC. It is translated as CASSSPRGGSYNEQFF. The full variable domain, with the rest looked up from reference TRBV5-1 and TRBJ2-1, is KAGVTQTPRYLIKTRGQQVTLSCSPISGHRSVSWYQQTPGQGLQFLFEYFSETQRNKGNFPGRFSGRQFSNSRSEMNVSTLELGDSALYLCASSSPRGGSYNEQFFGPGTRLTVL.

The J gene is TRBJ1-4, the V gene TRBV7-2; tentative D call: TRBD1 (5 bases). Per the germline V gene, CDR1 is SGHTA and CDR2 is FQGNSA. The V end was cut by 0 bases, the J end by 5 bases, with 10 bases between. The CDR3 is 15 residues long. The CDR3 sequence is CASSLARTSNEKLFF. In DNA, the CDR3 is TGTGCCAGCAGCTTAGCGCGGACATCAAATGAAAAACTGTTTTTT.

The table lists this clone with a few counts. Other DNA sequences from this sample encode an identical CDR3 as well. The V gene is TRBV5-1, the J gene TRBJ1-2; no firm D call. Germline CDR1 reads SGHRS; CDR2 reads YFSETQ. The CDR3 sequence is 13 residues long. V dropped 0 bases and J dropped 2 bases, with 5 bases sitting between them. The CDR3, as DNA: TGCGCCAGCAGCTTGGACACAAACTATGGCTACACCTTC. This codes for CASSLDTNYGYTF. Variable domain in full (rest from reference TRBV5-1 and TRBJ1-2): KAGVTQTPRYLIKTRGQQVTLSCSPISGHRSVSWYQQTPGQGLQFLFEYFSETQRNKGNFPGRFSGRQFSNSRSEMNVSTLELGDSALYLCASSLDTNYGYTFGSGTRLTVV.

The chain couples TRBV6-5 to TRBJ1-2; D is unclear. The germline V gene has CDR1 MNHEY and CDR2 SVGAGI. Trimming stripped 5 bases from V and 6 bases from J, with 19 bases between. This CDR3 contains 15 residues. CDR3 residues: CASSQTRLVVNGYTF. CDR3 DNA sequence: TGTGCCAGCAGTCAGACTCGCCTTGTGGTTAATGGCTACACCTTC.